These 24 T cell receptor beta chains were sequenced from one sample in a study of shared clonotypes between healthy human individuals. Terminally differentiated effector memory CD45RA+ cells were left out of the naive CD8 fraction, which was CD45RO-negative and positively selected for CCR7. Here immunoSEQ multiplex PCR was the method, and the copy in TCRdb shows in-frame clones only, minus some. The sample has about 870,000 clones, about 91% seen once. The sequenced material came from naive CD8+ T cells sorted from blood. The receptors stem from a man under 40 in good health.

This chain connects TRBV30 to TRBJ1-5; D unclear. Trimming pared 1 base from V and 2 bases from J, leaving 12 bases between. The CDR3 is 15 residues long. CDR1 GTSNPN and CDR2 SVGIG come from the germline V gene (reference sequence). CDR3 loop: CAWSGAERGNQPQHF. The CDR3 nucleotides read TGTGCCTGGAGTGGGGCAGAACGTGGCAATCAGCCCCAGCATTTT. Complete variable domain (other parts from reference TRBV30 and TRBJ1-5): SQTIHQWPATLVQPVGSPLSLECTVEGTSNPNLYWYRQAAGRGLQLLFYSVGIGQISSEVPQNLSASRPQDRQFILSSKKLLLSDSGFYLCAWSGAERGNQPQHFGDGTRLSIL.

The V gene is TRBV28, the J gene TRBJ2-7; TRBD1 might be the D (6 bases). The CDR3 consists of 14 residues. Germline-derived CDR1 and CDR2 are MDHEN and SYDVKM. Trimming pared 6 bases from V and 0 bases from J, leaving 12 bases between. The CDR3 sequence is CASRGTSTSYEQYF. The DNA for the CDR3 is TGTGCCAGCAGAGGGACATCGACCTCCTACGAGCAGTACTTC.

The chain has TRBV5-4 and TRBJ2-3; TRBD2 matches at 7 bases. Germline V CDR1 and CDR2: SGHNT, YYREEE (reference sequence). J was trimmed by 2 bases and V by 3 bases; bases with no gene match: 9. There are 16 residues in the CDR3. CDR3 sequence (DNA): TGTGCCAGCAGCTCGCCAGCGGGATTTGACACAGATACGCAGTATTTT. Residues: CASSSPAGFDTDTQYF.

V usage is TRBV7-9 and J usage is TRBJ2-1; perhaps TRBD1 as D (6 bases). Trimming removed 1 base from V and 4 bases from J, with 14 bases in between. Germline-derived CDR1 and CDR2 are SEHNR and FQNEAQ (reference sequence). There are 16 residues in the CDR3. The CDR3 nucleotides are TGTGCCAGCAGCTTAGTCCAGGGGTCTCCATACAATGAGCAGTTCTTC. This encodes CASSLVQGSPYNEQFF.

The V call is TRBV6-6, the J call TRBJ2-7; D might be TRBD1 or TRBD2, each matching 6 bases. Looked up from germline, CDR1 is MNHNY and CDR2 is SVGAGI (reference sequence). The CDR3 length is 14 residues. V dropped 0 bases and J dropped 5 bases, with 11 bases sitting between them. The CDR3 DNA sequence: TGTGCCAGCAGTTACTCTGGGGGGCTGAACGAGCAGTACTTC. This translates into CASSYSGGLNEQYF.

The CDR3 spells CASSLEGTTFSYEQYF. The CDR3 DNA sequence: TGTGCCAGCAGCTTAGAGGGGACTACCTTCTCCTACGAGCAGTACTTC. The V call is TRBV7-6, the J call TRBJ2-7; 7 bases agree with TRBD2. Per germline, CDR1 SGHVS and CDR2 FNYEAQ. CDR3 length: 16 residues. The V and J ends lost 1 base and 0 bases, in that order; junction bases with no gene match: 6.

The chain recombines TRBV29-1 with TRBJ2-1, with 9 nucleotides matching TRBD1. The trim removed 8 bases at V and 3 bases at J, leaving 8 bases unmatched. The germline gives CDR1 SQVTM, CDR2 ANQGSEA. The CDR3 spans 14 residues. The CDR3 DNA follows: TGCAGCCTGTCGGGGACAGGGAACTACAATGAGCAGTTCTTC. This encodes CSLSGTGNYNEQFF.

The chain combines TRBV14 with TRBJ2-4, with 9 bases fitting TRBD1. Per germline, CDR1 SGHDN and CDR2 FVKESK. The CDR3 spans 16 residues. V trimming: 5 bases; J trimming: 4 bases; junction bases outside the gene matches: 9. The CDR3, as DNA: TGTGCCAGCAGCGGATCACCGGGGACAGGGAAAAACATTCAGTACTTC. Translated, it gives CASSGSPGTGKNIQYF.

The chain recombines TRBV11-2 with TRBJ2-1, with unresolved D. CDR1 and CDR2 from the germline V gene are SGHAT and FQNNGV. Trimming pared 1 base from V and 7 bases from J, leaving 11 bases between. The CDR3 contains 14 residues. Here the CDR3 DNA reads TGTGCCAGCAGCTTAGGTTTTGGTAAAAATGAGCAGTTCTTC. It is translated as CASSLGFGKNEQFF.

In DNA, the CDR3 is TGCGCCAGCAGAGAAACTAGCTCCCTAACGGGGGAGCTGTTTTTT. Protein product: CASRETSSLTGELFF. This chain uses TRBV5-1 with TRBJ2-2; D is perhaps TRBD2 (6 bases). V shed 5 bases and J shed 8 bases, with 19 bases lying between them. The CDR3 is 15 residues long. Germline V gene lookup returns CDR1 SGHRS and CDR2 YFSETQ.

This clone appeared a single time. CDR3 DNA: TGTGCCATCAGGGGGTATAGCAATCAGCCCCAGCATTTT. As protein: CAIRGYSNQPQHF. The chain has TRBV28 and TRBJ1-5; 7 nucleotides align to TRBD1. Germline CDR1 MDHEN, CDR2 SYDVKM. The ends lost 10 bases at V and 0 bases at J; junction bases unmatched: 3. This CDR3 is 13 amino acids long.

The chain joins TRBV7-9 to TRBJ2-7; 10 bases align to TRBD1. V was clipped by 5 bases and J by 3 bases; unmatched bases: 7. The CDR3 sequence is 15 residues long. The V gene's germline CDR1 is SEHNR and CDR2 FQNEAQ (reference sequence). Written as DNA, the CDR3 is TGTGCCAGCAGCAGAAGGGACAGGGGTGGCTACGAGCAGTACTTC. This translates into CASSRRDRGGYEQYF.

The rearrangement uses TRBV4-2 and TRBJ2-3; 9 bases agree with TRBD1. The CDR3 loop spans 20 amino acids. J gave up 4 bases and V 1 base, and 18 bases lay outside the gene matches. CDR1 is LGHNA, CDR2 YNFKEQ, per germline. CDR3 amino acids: CASSQGLDRGTSPYPDTQYF. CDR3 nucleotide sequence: TGTGCCAGCAGCCAAGGATTAGACAGGGGGACCTCTCCCTACCCAGATACGCAGTATTTT.

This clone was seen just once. Written as DNA, the CDR3 is TGTGCCAGCAGTCCCATGGGACTAGCGGGAGCGGTAGATACGCAGTATTTT. It encodes CASSPMGLAGAVDTQYF. The chain combines TRBV28 with TRBJ2-3, with 14 positions matching TRBD2. The junction had 9 bases not matched to a gene; V was cut back by 5 bases and J by 5 bases. The length of the CDR3 is 17 residues. CDR1 is MDHEN, CDR2 SYDVKM, per germline.

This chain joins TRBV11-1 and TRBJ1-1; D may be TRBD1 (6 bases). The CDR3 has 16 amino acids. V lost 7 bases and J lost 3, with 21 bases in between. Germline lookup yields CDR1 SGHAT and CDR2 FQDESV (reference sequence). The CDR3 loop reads CASILGASPGDTEAFF. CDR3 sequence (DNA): TGTGCCAGCATCCTGGGGGCCTCCCCGGGGGACACTGAAGCTTTCTTT.

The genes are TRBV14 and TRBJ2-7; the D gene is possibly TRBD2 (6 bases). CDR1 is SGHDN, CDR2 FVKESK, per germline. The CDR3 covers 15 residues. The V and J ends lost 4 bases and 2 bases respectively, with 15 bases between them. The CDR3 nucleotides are TGTGCCAGCAGCCGATCAGCCGGGGGAACCTACGAGCAGTACTTC. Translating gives CASSRSAGGTYEQYF.

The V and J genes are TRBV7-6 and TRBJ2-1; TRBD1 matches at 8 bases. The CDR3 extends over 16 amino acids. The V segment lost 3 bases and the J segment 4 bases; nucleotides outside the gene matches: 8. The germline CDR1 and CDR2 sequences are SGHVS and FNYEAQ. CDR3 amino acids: CASSFTPGTGYNEQFF. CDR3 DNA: TGTGCCAGCAGCTTTACTCCCGGGACAGGATACAATGAGCAGTTCTTC.

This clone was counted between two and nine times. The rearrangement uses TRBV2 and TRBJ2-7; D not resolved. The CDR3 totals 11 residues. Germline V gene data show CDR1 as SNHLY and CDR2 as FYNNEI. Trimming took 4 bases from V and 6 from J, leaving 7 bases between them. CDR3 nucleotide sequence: TGTGCCAGCAGTGCGGGTAGCGAGCAGTACTTC. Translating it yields CASSAGSEQYF.

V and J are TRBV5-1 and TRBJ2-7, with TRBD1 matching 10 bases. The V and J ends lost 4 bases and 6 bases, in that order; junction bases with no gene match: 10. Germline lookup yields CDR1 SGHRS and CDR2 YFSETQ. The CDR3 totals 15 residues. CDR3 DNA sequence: TGCGCCAGCAGCGAAGGGACAGGGGTGGATCGCGAGCAGTACTTC. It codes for CASSEGTGVDREQYF.

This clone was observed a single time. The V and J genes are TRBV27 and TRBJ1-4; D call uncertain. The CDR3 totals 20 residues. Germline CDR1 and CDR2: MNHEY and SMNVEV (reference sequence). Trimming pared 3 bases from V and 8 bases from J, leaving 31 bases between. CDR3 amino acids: CASSFGLISETNPSGEKLFF. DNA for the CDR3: TGTGCCAGCAGTTTCGGCCTGATCTCGGAGACCAACCCCAGTGGGGAAAAACTGTTTTTT.

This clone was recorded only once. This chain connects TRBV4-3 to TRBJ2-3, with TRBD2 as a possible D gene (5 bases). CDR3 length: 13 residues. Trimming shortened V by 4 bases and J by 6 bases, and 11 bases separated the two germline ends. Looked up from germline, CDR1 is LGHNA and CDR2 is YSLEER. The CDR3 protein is CASSPSGLDTQYF. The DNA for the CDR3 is TGCGCCAGCAGCCCCTCGGGGTTGGATACGCAGTATTTT.

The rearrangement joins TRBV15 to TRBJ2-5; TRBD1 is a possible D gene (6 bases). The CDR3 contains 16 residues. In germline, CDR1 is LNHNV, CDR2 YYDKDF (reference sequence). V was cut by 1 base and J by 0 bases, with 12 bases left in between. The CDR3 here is CATSRVQGFYQETQYF. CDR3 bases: TGTGCCACCAGCAGAGTGCAGGGGTTTTACCAAGAGACCCAGTACTTC.

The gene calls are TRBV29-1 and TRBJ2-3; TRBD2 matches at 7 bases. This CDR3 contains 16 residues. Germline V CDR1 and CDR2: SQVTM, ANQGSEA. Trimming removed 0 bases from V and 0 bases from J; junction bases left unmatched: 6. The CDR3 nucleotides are TGCAGCGTTGAAGATTTGGGGGGACTAAGCACAGATACGCAGTATTTT. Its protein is CSVEDLGGLSTDTQYF.

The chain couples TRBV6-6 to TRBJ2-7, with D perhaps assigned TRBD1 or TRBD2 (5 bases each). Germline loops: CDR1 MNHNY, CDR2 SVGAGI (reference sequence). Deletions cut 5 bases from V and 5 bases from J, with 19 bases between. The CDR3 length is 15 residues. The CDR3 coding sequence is TGTGCCAGCAGTCACCGCGGTTACGAGGGGAACGAGCAGTACTTC. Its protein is CASSHRGYEGNEQYF.